This entry lists 3 T cell receptor beta chains sequenced from one sample in a study of shared clonotypes between healthy human individuals. Some clones are missing from TCRdb's copy, which holds only in-frame ones; the method was immunoSEQ multiplex PCR. The sample records a few hundred thousand clones, approximately 71% being singletons. Sequenced sample: PBMCs. The source is a woman between 40 and 55 years old in good health. Some clones in this sample may be carry-over from other donors' samples.

The V and J genes are TRBV4-3 and TRBJ2-6; D remains unclear. The CDR3 runs 17 residues. Per germline, CDR1 LGHNA and CDR2 YSLEER. Trimming removed 1 base from V and 0 bases from J, with 10 bases in between. Here the CDR3 reads CASSQADSGSGANVLTF. The CDR3 nucleotides read TGCGCCAGCAGCCAAGCCGACTCAGGCTCTGGGGCCAACGTCCTGACTTTC.

The V call is TRBV7-8, the J call TRBJ2-7; 11 bases map to TRBD1. Germline trimming cut 4 bases from V and 4 bases from J; bases unmatched to any gene: 9. The length of the CDR3 is 16 residues. Looked up from germline, CDR1 is SGHVS and CDR2 is FQNEAQ. The CDR3 DNA follows: TGTGCCAGCAGCTCCAGCGGGACAGGGGGGTCGTACGAGCAGTACTTC. This gives the protein CASSSSGTGGSYEQYF.

The chain links TRBV5-1 to TRBJ2-2; D might be TRBD2 (5 bases). This CDR3 region has 14 residues. V lost 4 bases to trimming and J lost 3 bases, with 10 bases between them. Germline V lookup: CDR1 SGHRS, CDR2 YFSETQ. CDR3 DNA sequence: TGCGCCAGCAGCCGGGATCAGTACACCGGGGAGCTGTTTTTT. Translating gives CASSRDQYTGELFF.